This T cell receptor (beta chain) came from a study of T cell responses to AZD1222 COVID-19 vaccine. Findings and limits, study-wide: Most donors were white British, females outnumbered males, and clonal diversity was possibly underestimated.

TCRdb's copy holds only in-frame clones and misses some; the assay was immunoSEQ multiplex PCR. The data hold about 160,000 clones, with 91% observed a single time. Worth noting for this clone: Its antigen is unidentified.

Germline assignment: CDR1 LNHDA and CDR2 SQIVND (reference sequence). J gave up 4 bases and V 10 bases, and 5 bases lay outside the gene matches. The CDR3 has 13 amino acids. Sequenced here: peripheral blood, sampled on day 0 of AZD1222 vaccination. The sequence was collected from an adult in good health. The chain employs TRBV19 and TRBJ2-1; 9 bases map to TRBD1. This CDR3 reads CAIGGTGYNEQFF. CDR3 bases: TGTGCCATCGGAGGGACAGGGTACAATGAGCAGTTCTTC.